The next 12 T cell receptor beta chains were all read from a single sample in a study of beta chain features in type 1 diabetes (dated by TCRdb to 2016 to 2018). What the study reported, not specific to this receptor: A moderate but significant shortening of TCRB CDR3 length was observed in type 1 diabetes patients in all four CD4+ subsets.

These TCRs are of unknown antigen specificity. Libraries were built with the immunoSEQ multiplex PCR assay. The entire amount of isolated RNA was reverse transcribed using the High Capacity cDNA Reverse Transcription Kit, so the sequenced TCRB transcripts were expressed ones. TCRdb mirrors the immuneACCESS table, restricted to in-frame sequences. Some clones are absent from its copies; in checked studies, under half trace to an unresolved V gene, and the reason for the others is unknown. This sample holds roughly 330,000 clones; approximately 13% were observed only once. About 0.015% of the sample is in the top ten clones. The sample was naive CD4+ T cells from blood. In light of the paper, this sample's cell subset or site label describes: true naive CD4+ T cells. These receptors originate from a woman younger than 35 with type 1 diabetes.

This clone was observed a handful of times. This chain uses TRBV30 with TRBJ2-5; D perhaps matches TRBD1 (6 bases). This CDR3 has 12 residues. Germline V gene sequence: CDR1 GTSNPN, CDR2 SVGIG (reference sequence). Trimming shortened V by 3 bases and J by 5 bases, and 10 bases separated the two germline ends. The CDR3 DNA follows: TGTGCCTGGAGCCCAGGGGACGAGACCCAGTACTTC. Translating it yields CAWSPGDETQYF.

This clone has just a few counts. The V and J genes are TRBV7-2 and TRBJ2-5, with 16 bases that match TRBD2. CDR3 length: 17 amino acids. The J segment lost 4 bases and the V segment lost 3 bases, leaving 5 bases of the junction unmatched. Germline CDR1 reads SGHTA; CDR2 reads FQGNSA. The CDR3, as DNA: TGTGCCAGCAGCTTGGGACTAGCGGGAGGGCCGCGAGAGACCCAGTACTTC. Translation: CASSLGLAGGPRETQYF.

This rearrangement joins TRBV5-4 to TRBJ2-4; 7 bases match TRBD2. The CDR3 has 14 amino acids. Germline-derived CDR1 and CDR2 are SGHNT and YYREEE (reference sequence). Trimming at V came to 4 bases and at J to 7 bases, leaving 8 bases not matched to a gene. CDR3 bases: TGTGCCAGCAGCGGCGGGGGAGGAATTAACATTCAGTACTTC. The encoded protein is CASSGGGGINIQYF.

There are a few counts of this clone. The chain is built from TRBV18 and TRBJ1-1; no clear D. Trimming shortened V by 2 bases and J by 11 bases, and 21 bases separated the two germline ends. The germline gives CDR1 KGHSH, CDR2 LQKENI. This CDR3 comprises 15 residues. CDR3 loop: CASSPGNSHGERAFF. The CDR3 DNA sequence: TGTGCCAGCTCACCAGGAAACTCCCACGGGGAGCGGGCTTTCTTT.

This clone has ten or more counts. This chain joins TRBV4-2 and TRBJ2-7; no clear D gene. The V end lost 0 bases, the J end lost 4 bases, and 4 bases lay between the germline ends. CDR1 and CDR2 from the germline V gene are LGHNA and YNFKEQ. The CDR3 runs 12 residues. CDR3 loop: CASSQDPYEQYF. The CDR3 nucleotides read TGTGCCAGCAGCCAAGACCCGTACGAGCAGTACTTC.

The V and J genes are TRBV25-1 and TRBJ1-2; the D is unclear. This CDR3 has 13 residues. The germline V gene encodes CDR1 MGHDK and CDR2 SYGVNS. Trimming pared 5 bases from V and 8 bases from J, leaving 15 bases between. For the CDR3, the DNA is TGTGCCAGCAGTAGGGAGGGCATCAGGGGCTACACCTTC. Translated: CASSREGIRGYTF.

A few counts support this clone. The rearrangement joins TRBV18 to TRBJ2-3, with D perhaps matching TRBD1 (5 bases). The CDR3 is 15 residues long. The germline V and J ends were trimmed by 1 base and 3 bases, with 11 bases remaining between them. Germline CDR1 and CDR2: KGHSH and LQKENI. The CDR3 sequence: CASSPLARVTDTQYF. CDR3 coding DNA: TGTGCCAGCTCACCACTGGCCAGGGTGACAGATACGCAGTATTTT.

This chain joins TRBV28 and TRBJ2-7; 7 positions agree with TRBD2. The CDR3 has 15 residues. Germline loops: CDR1 MDHEN, CDR2 SYDVKM. Trimming took 2 bases from V and 3 from J; bases not matched to a gene: 7. The CDR3 region is CASSLKGLFLYEQYF. In nucleotides, the CDR3 is TGTGCCAGCAGTTTAAAGGGACTATTTCTCTACGAGCAGTACTTC.

The gene calls are TRBV6-6 and TRBJ1-5; possibly TRBD1 for D (5 bases). This CDR3 is 15 amino acids long. Germline-derived CDR1 and CDR2 are MNHNY and SVGAGI (reference sequence). Trimming removed 2 bases at V and 3 bases at J, with 11 bases between. CDR3 in amino acids: CASSYGQGPNQPQHF. In DNA, the CDR3 is TGTGCCAGCAGTTACGGGCAGGGCCCCAATCAGCCCCAGCATTTT.

The V and J genes are TRBV5-6 and TRBJ2-7, with D possibly being TRBD1 or TRBD2 (6 bases each). Germline lookup yields CDR1 SGHDT and CDR2 YYEEEE. This CDR3 contains 16 residues. The V gene lost 0 bases and the J gene lost 6 bases, with 19 bases spanning the gap. For the CDR3, the DNA is TGTGCCAGCAGCTTGGTGGGACTCCCTAAAGGGGGCGAGCAGTACGTC. It encodes CASSLVGLPKGGEQYV.

This clone came up a few times. The sample contains more than one DNA sequence encoding this CDR3. The rearrangement links TRBV18 to TRBJ2-5; 8 positions agree with TRBD1. The V and J ends lost 3 bases and 5 bases, in that order; junction bases with no gene match: 2. The CDR3 sequence is 13 residues long. CDR1 and CDR2 (germline): KGHSH, LQKENI. CDR3 nucleotides: TGTGCCAGCTCACCGGGGACAGGCGAGACCCAGTACTTC. Translating it yields CASSPGTGETQYF.

This chain links TRBV6-5 with TRBJ2-7, with TRBD1 matching 8 bases. This CDR3 spans 15 amino acids. Germline CDR1 reads MNHEY; CDR2 reads SVGAGI. V gave up 4 bases and J gave up 5 bases; unmatched junction bases: 10. The CDR3 nucleotides read TGTGCCAGCAGTTCCTCCGGGACAGGTGTTCACGAGCAGTACGTC. This encodes CASSSSGTGVHEQYV.